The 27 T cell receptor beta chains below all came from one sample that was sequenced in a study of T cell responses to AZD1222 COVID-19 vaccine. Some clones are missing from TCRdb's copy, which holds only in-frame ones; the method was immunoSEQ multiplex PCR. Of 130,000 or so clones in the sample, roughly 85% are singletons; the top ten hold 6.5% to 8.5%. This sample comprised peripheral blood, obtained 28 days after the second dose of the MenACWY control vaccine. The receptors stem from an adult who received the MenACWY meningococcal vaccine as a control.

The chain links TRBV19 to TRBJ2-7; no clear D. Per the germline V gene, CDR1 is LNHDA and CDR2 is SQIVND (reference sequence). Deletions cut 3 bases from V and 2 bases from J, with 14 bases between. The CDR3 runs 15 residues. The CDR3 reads CASSISPDGAYEQYF. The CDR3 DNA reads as TGTGCCAGTAGTATTAGCCCCGACGGAGCCTACGAGCAGTACTTC.

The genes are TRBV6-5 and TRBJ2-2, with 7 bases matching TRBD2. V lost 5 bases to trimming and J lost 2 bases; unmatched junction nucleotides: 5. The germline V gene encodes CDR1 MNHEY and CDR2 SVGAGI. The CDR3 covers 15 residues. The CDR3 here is CASSRSGTNTGELFF. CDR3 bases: TGTGCCAGCAGTCGGAGCGGGACCAACACCGGGGAGCTGTTTTTT.

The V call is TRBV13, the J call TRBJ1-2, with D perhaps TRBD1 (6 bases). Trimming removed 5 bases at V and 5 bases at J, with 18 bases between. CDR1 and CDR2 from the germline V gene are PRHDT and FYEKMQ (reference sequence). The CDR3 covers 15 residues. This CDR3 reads CASSLEQGAGYGYTF. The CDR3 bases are TGTGCCAGCAGCCTAGAACAGGGAGCTGGGTATGGCTACACCTTC.

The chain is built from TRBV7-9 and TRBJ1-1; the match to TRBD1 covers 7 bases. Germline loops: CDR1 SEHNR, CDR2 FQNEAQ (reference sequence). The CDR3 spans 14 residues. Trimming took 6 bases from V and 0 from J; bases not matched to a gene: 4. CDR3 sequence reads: CASRWGQLNTEAFF. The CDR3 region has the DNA TGTGCCAGCAGGTGGGGACAGTTGAACACTGAAGCTTTCTTT. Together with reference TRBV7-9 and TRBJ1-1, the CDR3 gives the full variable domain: DTGVSQNPRHKITKRGQNVTFRCDPISEHNRLYWYRQTLGQGPEFLTYFQNEAQLEKSRLLSDRFSAERPKGSFSTLEIQRTEQGDSAMYLCASRWGQLNTEAFFGQGTRLTVV.

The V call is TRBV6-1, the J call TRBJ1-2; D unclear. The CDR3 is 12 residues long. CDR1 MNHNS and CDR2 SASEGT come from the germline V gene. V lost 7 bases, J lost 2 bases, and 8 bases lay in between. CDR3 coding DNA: TGTGCCAGCACCAACTCGAACTATGGCTACACCTTC. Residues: CASTNSNYGYTF.

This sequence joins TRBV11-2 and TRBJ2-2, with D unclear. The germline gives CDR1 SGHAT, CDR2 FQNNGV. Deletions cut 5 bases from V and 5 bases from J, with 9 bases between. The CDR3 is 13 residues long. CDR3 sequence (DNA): TGTGCCAGCAGCGTAGTGAGAACCGGGGAGCTGTTTTTT. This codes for CASSVVRTGELFF.

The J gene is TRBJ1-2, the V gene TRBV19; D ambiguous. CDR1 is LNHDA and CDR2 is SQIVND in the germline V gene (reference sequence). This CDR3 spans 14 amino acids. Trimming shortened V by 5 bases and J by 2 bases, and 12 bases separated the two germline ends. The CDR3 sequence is CASSPGVGNYGYTF. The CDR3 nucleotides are TGTGCCAGTAGTCCCGGTGTAGGGAACTATGGCTACACCTTC.

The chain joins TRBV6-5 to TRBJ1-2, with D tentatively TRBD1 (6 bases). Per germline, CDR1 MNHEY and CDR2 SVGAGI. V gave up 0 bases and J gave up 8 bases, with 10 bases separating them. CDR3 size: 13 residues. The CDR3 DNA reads TGTGCCAGCAGTTACTCCGGGGGCTTAGGCTACACCTTC. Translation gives CASSYSGGLGYTF.

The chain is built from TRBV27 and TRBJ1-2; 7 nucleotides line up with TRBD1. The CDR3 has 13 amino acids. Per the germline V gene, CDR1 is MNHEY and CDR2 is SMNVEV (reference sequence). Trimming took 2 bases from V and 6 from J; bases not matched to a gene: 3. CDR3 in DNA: TGTGCCAGCAGTTTAAGAGGGGGCGATGGCTACACCTTC. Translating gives CASSLRGGDGYTF.

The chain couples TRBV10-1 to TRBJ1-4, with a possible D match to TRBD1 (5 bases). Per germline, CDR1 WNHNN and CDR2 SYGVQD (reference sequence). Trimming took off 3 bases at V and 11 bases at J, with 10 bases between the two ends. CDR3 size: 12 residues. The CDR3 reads CASSDNRGKLFF. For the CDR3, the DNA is TGCGCCAGCAGTGATAACCGGGGCAAACTGTTTTTT.

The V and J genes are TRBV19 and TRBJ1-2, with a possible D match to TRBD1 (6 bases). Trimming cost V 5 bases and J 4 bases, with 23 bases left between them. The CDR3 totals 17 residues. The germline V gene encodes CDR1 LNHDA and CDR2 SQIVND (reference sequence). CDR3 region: CASSPGGGEVLAYGYTF. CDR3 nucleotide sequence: TGTGCCAGTAGTCCCGGAGGGGGAGAGGTTCTTGCCTATGGCTACACCTTC.

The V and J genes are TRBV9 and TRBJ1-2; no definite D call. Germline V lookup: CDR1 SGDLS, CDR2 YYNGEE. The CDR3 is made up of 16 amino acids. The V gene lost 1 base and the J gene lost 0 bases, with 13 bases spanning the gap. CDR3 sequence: CASSVSVSRTNYGYTF. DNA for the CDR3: TGTGCCAGCAGCGTAAGTGTGTCAAGAACTAACTATGGCTACACCTTC.

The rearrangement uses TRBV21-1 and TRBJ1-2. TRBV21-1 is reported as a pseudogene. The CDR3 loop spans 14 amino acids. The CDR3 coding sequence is TGTGCCAGCAGCAAAGTGGGGGGAAGGTATGGCTACACCTTC. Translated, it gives CASSKVGGRYGYTF.

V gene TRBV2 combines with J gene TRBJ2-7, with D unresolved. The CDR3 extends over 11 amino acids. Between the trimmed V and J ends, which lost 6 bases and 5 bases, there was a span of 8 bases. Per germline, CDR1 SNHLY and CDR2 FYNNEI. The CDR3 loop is CASRQRDEQYF. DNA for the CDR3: TGTGCCAGCAGACAGCGCGACGAGCAGTACTTC.

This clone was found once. The CDR3 spells CASTDGYNEQFF. CDR3 coding DNA: TGTGCCAGCACGGACGGTTACAATGAGCAGTTCTTC. V is TRBV2 and J is TRBJ2-1; unclear D gene. Per germline, CDR1 SNHLY and CDR2 FYNNEI. The germline V and J ends were trimmed by 7 bases and 4 bases, with 8 bases remaining between them. CDR3 length: 12 amino acids.

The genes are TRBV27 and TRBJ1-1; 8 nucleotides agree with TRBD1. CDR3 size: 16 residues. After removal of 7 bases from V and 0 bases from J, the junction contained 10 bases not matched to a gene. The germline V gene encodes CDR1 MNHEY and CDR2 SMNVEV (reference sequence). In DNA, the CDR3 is TGTGCCAGCATCCTTCGGACAGGGAATTTGAACACTGAAGCTTTCTTT. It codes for CASILRTGNLNTEAFF.

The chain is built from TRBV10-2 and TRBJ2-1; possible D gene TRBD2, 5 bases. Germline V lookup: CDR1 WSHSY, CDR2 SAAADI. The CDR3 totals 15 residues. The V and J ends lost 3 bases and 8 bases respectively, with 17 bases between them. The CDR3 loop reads CASSDARVLRDEQFF. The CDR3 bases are TGCGCCAGCAGTGACGCGAGGGTCCTTCGGGATGAGCAGTTCTTC.

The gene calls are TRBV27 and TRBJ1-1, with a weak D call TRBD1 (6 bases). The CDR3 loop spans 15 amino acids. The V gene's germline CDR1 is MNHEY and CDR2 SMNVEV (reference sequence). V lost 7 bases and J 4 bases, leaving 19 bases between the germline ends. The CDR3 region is CASTTYSGVGTEAFF. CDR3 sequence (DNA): TGTGCCAGCACCACTTACTCAGGGGTAGGCACTGAAGCTTTCTTT.

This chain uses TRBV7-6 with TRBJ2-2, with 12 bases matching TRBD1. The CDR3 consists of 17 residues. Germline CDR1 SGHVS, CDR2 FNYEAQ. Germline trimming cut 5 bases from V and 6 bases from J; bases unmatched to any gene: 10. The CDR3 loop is CASSLDPGTGGSGELFF. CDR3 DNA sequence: TGTGCCAGCAGCCTAGATCCCGGGACAGGGGGCTCCGGGGAGCTGTTTTTT.

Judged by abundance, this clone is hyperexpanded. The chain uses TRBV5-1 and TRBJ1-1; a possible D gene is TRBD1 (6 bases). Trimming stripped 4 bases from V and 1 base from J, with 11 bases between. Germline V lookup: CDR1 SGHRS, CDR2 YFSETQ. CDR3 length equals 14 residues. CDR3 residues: CASSTGQTNTEAFF. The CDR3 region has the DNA TGCGCCAGCAGCACCGGACAGACGAACACTGAAGCTTTCTTT.

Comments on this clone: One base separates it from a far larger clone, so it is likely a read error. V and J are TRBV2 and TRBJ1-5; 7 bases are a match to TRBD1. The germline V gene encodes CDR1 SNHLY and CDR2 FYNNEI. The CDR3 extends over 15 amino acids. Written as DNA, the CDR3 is TGTGCCCGCAGTCGCCAGGGGGGGGAGAGTCAGCCCCAGCATTTT. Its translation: CARSRQGGESQPQHF.

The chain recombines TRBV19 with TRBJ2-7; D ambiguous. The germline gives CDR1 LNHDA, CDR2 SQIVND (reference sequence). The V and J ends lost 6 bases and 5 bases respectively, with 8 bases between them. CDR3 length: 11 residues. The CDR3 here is CASRIGHEQYF. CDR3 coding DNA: TGTGCCAGTAGAATCGGCCACGAGCAGTACTTC.

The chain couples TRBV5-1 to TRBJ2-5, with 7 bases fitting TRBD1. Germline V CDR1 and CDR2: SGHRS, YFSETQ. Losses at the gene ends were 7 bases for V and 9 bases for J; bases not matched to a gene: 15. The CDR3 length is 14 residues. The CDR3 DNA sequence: TGCGCCAGCCAGGTCCTTTCAGGGGGTCCAGCCCAGTACTTC. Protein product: CASQVLSGGPAQYF.

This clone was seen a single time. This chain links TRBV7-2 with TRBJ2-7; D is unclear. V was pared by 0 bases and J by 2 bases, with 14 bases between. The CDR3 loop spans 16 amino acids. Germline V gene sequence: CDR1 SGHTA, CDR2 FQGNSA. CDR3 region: CASSLARTPTPYEQYF. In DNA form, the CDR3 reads TGTGCCAGCAGCTTAGCGAGAACTCCCACCCCCTACGAGCAGTACTTC. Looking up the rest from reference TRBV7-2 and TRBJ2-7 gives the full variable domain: GAGVSQSPSNKVTEKGKDVELRCDPISGHTALYWYRQSLGQGLEFLIYFQGNSAPDKSGLPSDRFSAERTGGSVSTLTIQRTQQEDSAVYLCASSLARTPTPYEQYFGPGTRLTVT.

The CDR3, as DNA: TGTGCCAGCAGCTTGGCCGGCGCGGGGGGACCGAACACCGGGGAGCTGTTTTTT. Translated: CASSLAGAGGPNTGELFF. This chain connects TRBV5-5 to TRBJ2-2; TRBD2 aligns across 8 bases. V shed 0 bases and J 0 bases; nucleotides not matched to a gene: 7. In germline, CDR1 is SGHKS, CDR2 YYEKEE (reference sequence). This CDR3 is 18 amino acids long.

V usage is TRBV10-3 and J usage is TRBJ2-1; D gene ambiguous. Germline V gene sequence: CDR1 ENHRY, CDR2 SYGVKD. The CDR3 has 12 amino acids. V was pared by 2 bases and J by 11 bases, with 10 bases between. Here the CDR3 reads CAISEPGGQQFF. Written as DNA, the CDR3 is TGTGCCATCAGTGAGCCGGGCGGTCAGCAGTTCTTC.

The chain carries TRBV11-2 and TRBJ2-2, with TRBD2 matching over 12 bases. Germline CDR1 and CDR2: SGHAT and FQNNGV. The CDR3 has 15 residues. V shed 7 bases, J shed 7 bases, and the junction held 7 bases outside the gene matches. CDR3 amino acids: CASTRTSGKDGELFF. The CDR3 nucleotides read TGTGCCAGCACCCGGACTAGCGGGAAGGACGGGGAGCTGTTTTTT.